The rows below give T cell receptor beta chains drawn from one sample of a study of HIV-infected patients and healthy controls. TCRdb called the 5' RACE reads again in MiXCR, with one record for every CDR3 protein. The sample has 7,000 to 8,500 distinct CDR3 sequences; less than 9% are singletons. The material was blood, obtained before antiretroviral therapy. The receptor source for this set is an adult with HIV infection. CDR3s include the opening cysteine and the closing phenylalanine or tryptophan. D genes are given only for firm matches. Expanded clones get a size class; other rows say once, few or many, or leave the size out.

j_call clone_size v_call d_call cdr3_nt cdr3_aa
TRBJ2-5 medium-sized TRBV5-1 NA TGCGCCAGCAGCTTGGGAGCAGGGTTAGAGACCCAGTACTTC CASSLGAGLETQYF
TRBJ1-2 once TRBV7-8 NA TGTGCCAGCAGCTCCCACTTCGGCACTGGGGAAGGCTACACCTTC CASSSHFGTGEGYTF
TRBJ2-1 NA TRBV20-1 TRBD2 TGCAGTGCTGTTGGGACTAGCGGGGATAACAATGAGCAGTTCTTC CSAVGTSGDNNEQFF
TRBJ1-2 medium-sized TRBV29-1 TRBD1 TGCAGCGTGGATGGACAGGGTTATGGCTACACCTTC CSVDGQGYGYTF
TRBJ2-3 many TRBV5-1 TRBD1 TGCGCCAGCAGCCTTTTGGACAGGGTTCCAGATACGCAGTATTTT CASSLLDRVPDTQYF
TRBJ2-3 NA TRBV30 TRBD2 TGTGCCTGGAGTGCGGGGGGAGGGACAGATACGCAGTATTTT CAWSAGGGTDTQYF
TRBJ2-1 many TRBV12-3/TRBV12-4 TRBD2 TGTGCCAGCAGCCCCGGGACTAGCGGGGGGGCCGGGGATGAGCAGTTCTTC CASSPGTSGGAGDEQFF
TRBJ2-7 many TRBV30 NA TGTGCCTGGGGAGCGGGCCCCGACGAGCAGTACTTC CAWGAGPDEQYF
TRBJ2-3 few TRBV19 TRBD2 TGTGCCAGTAGTATAACCCGACTAGCGGGCACAGATACGCAGTATTTT CASSITRLAGTDTQYF
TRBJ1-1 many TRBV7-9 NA TGTGCCAGCAGCTTGGGCGGGTTGGACACTGAAGCTTTCTTT CASSLGGLDTEAFF
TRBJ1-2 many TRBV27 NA TGTGCCAGCAGTTTATCCACAGGCTCATATGGCTACACCTTC CASSLSTGSYGYTF
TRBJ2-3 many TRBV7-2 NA TGTGCCAGCAGCTTAGTAGTTAGCACAGATACGCAGTATTTT CASSLVVSTDTQYF
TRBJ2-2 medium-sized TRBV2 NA TGTGCCAGCAGTACAGGGCTACAGTCCGGGGAGCTGTTTTTT CASSTGLQSGELFF
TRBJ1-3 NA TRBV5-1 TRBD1 TGCGCCAGCAGCCCCCGGGACAGGAACTCTGGAAACACCATATATTTT CASSPRDRNSGNTIYF
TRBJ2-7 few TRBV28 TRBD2 TGTGCCAGCAGTTTCCCTCAGCGGGAGCTCTCCTACGAGCAGTACTTC CASSFPQRELSYEQYF
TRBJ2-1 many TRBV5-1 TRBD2 TGCGCCAGCAAGGTCGGACTAGGGGTCAATGAGCAGTTCTTC CASKVGLGVNEQFF
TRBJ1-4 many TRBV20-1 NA TGCAGTGCTCGGCGGGACCTATTCGGTGAAAAACTGTTTTTT CSARRDLFGEKLFF
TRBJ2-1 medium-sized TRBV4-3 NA TGCGCCAGCAGCCAAGATCGCGGGACTCTCAGGTTCTTC CASSQDRGTLRFF
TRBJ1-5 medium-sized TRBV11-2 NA TGTGCCAGCAGCGGGACGGACCAGCCCCAGCATTTT CASSGTDQPQHF
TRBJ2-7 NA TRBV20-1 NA TGCAGTGCTAGGATCGGGGTCGGTTACGAGCAGTACTTC CSARIGVGYEQYF
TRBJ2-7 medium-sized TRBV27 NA TGTGCCAGCAGTTTTAGCAGCTCCTACGAGCAGTACTTC CASSFSSSYEQYF
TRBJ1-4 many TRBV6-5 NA TGTGCCAGCAGTTACTCGGGGAGGGTCGATGAAAAACTGTTTTTT CASSYSGRVDEKLFF